A single sample is the source of the 25 T cell receptor beta chains below, sequenced in a study of cytomegalovirus exposure and HLA in healthy donors. The PCR was carried out with 60 Vbeta primers and 13 Jbeta primers. Assay: immunoSEQ multiplex PCR; the TCRdb copy retains only in-frame clones and omits some. The table lists 110,000 or so clones, 76% of them singletons. Specimen: PBMCs. These receptors were taken from a man aged 45-60 years in good health and CMV-seropositive.

The V gene is TRBV21-1, the J gene TRBJ1-5; the table gives TRBD1 as D, unverified against the DNA. TRBV21-1 is flagged as a pseudogene. This CDR3 region has 16 residues. The CDR3 spells CASSSHSGQSNQPQHF. CDR3 bases: TGTGCCAGCAGCTCCCACTCGGGACAGAGCAATCAGCCCCAGCATTTT.

Only one count was recorded for this clone. The rearrangement uses TRBV25-1 and TRBJ2-5; 8 bases match TRBD2. J was trimmed by 0 bases and V by 5 bases; bases with no gene match: 5. This CDR3 is 15 amino acids long. Germline CDR1 and CDR2: MGHDK and SYGVNS. The DNA of the CDR3 is TGTGCCAGCAGTAGGACTAGCAGACACCAAGAGACCCAGTACTTC. As protein: CASSRTSRHQETQYF.

The rearrangement joins TRBV27 to TRBJ2-3, with 10 bases aligning to TRBD2. The CDR3 is 15 residues long. CDR1 and CDR2 from the germline V gene are MNHEY and SMNVEV (reference sequence). The ends lost 8 bases at V and 3 bases at J; junction bases unmatched: 8. The CDR3 loop is CASLRLAGGTDTQYF. The CDR3 coding sequence is TGTGCCAGCCTAAGATTAGCGGGGGGAACAGATACGCAGTATTTT.

This clone has more than one count but fewer than ten. The rearrangement links TRBV6-5 to TRBJ1-1; D is possibly TRBD1 (5 bases). This CDR3 contains 13 residues. V shed 5 bases and J shed 8 bases, with 15 bases lying between them. The germline V gene has CDR1 MNHEY and CDR2 SVGAGI. DNA of the CDR3: TGTGCCAGCAGTGAAGGGGAGGTGCGGGAAGCTTTCTTT. This translates into CASSEGEVREAFF.

This clone was picked up a small number of times. This chain uses TRBV27 with TRBJ2-2; unclear D gene. V lost 4 bases, J lost 2 bases, and 5 bases lay in between. This CDR3 region has 13 residues. Germline V gene lookup returns CDR1 MNHEY and CDR2 SMNVEV (reference sequence). CDR3 loop: CASSSTNTGELFF. The CDR3 DNA reads TGTGCCAGCAGTTCCACTAACACCGGGGAGCTGTTTTTT.

The chain links TRBV6-1 to TRBJ2-4, with TRBD1 as a possible D gene (5 bases). The CDR3 loop spans 19 amino acids. V lost 1 base and J 0 bases, leaving 19 bases between the germline ends. Germline loops: CDR1 MNHNS, CDR2 SASEGT. The DNA for the CDR3 is TGTGCCAGCAGTGAAGGGGGCCTAGTGGTGCCTCTAGCCAAAAACATTCAGTACTTC. As protein: CASSEGGLVVPLAKNIQYF.

The chain employs TRBV5-1 and TRBJ2-3, with TRBD2 as a possible D gene (6 bases). Trimming took off 0 bases at V and 1 base at J, with 9 bases between the two ends. The CDR3 contains 15 residues. CDR1 is SGHRS and CDR2 is YFSETQ in the germline V gene. This CDR3 is CASSLGPGGTDTQYF. The CDR3 DNA follows: TGCGCCAGCAGCTTGGGTCCGGGGGGCACAGATACGCAGTATTTT.

The chain joins TRBV11-3 to TRBJ2-1; TRBD2 aligns across 9 bases. V lost 1 base to trimming and J lost 8 bases; unmatched junction nucleotides: 9. The CDR3 runs 16 residues. Germline assignment: CDR1 SGHNT and CDR2 YENEEA. DNA of the CDR3: TGTGCCAGCAGCTTAGGGTGGCGGGGGGGCCAAGATGAGCAGTTCTTC. This encodes CASSLGWRGGQDEQFF.

This chain uses TRBV29-1 with TRBJ1-1; 8 bases align to TRBD1. Germline V gene sequence: CDR1 SQVTM, CDR2 ANQGSEA. This CDR3 region has 13 residues. J gave up 6 bases and V 5 bases, and 8 bases lay outside the gene matches. DNA of the CDR3: TGCAGCGTTACGACAGGGGAGGCAGCTGAAGCTTTCTTT. Protein product: CSVTTGEAAEAFF. Full variable domain (remainder filled in from reference TRBV29-1 and TRBJ1-1): SAVISQKPSRDICQRGTSLTIQCQVDSQVTMMFWYRQQPGQSLTLIATANQGSEATYESGFVIDKFPISRPNLTFSTLTVSNMSPEDSSIYLCSVTTGEAAEAFFGQGTRLTVV.

The chain couples TRBV27 to TRBJ2-6, with a weak D call TRBD1 (6 bases). Germline-derived CDR1 and CDR2 are MNHEY and SMNVEV (reference sequence). Trimming stripped 0 bases from V and 2 bases from J, with 8 bases between. This CDR3 region has 16 residues. Here the CDR3 DNA reads TGTGCCAGCAGTTTATCCTGGACAGCTGGGGCCAACGTCCTGACTTTC. Residues: CASSLSWTAGANVLTF.

This rearrangement joins TRBV5-1 to TRBJ1-1; D gene ambiguous. This CDR3 is 16 amino acids long. Germline CDR1 reads SGHRS; CDR2 reads YFSETQ. Trimming removed 4 bases from V and 4 bases from J, with 20 bases in between. The CDR3 bases are TGCGCCAGCAGCCCCCAGGCGGCGGGAGCTGGCACTGAAGCTTTCTTT. Amino acids: CASSPQAAGAGTEAFF.

The genes are TRBV7-6 and TRBJ2-1, with D unclear. CDR1 and CDR2 (germline): SGHVS, FNYEAQ. The V gene lost 5 bases and the J gene lost 7 bases, with 9 bases spanning the gap. CDR3 length: 12 residues. CDR3 nucleotide sequence: TGTGCCAGCAGCAACAGAGTAAATGAGCAGTTCTTC. It specifies CASSNRVNEQFF.

The rearrangement joins TRBV2 to TRBJ1-4; D gene unclear. Trimming pared 5 bases from V and 4 bases from J, leaving 11 bases between. Germline CDR1 SNHLY, CDR2 FYNNEI. The CDR3 sequence is 14 residues long. The chain's CDR3 is CASSLQNLNEKLFF. In DNA form, the CDR3 reads TGTGCCAGCAGTTTACAGAACCTTAATGAAAAACTGTTTTTT.

The chain has TRBV5-1 and TRBJ2-7, with TRBD1 matching 9 bases. The CDR3 runs to 14 residues. J gave up 4 bases and V 0 bases, and 2 bases lay outside the gene matches. Per the germline V gene, CDR1 is SGHRS and CDR2 is YFSETQ. CDR3 region: CASSLGQGVYEQYF. The CDR3 region has the DNA TGCGCCAGCAGCTTGGGACAGGGGGTGTACGAGCAGTACTTC.

This chain joins TRBV10-1 and TRBJ1-3, with TRBD1 identical over 7 bases. This CDR3 comprises 15 residues. The V gene end was trimmed by 6 bases and the J gene end by 2 bases; junction bases not matched to a gene: 7. Germline-derived CDR1 and CDR2 are WNHNN and SYGVQD (reference sequence). The CDR3 loop reads CASSPRQGPGNTIYF. The CDR3 bases are TGCGCCAGCAGCCCAAGACAGGGACCTGGAAACACCATATATTTT.

This clone was detected once. The chain combines TRBV27 with TRBJ2-7, with 10 positions matching TRBD2. The ends lost 2 bases at V and 3 bases at J; junction bases unmatched: 1. The germline gives CDR1 MNHEY, CDR2 SMNVEV (reference sequence). CDR3 size: 14 residues. The DNA for the CDR3 is TGTGCCAGCAGTTTAACTAGCGGGATCTACGAGCAGTACTTC. It is translated as CASSLTSGIYEQYF.

This clone was picked up a small number of times. The chain carries TRBV19 and TRBJ1-5, with D perhaps TRBD1 (5 bases). The CDR3 runs to 12 residues. The germline V gene has CDR1 LNHDA and CDR2 SQIVND (reference sequence). The V end lost 3 bases, the J end lost 13 bases, and 13 bases lay between the germline ends. Here the CDR3 reads CASSIAGRIQHF. For the CDR3, the DNA is TGTGCCAGTAGTATCGCAGGGAGGATTCAGCATTTT.

Written as DNA, the CDR3 is TGTGCCACCAGCACCGAGGGGGCGACTAATGAAAAACTGTTTTTT. Protein: CATSTEGATNEKLFF. The chain joins TRBV15 to TRBJ1-4; TRBD1 agrees at 7 bases. Germline V CDR1 and CDR2: LNHNV, YYDKDF (reference sequence). The CDR3 runs 15 residues. J was trimmed by 2 bases and V by 4 bases; bases with no gene match: 4.

This clone has more than one count but fewer than ten. The chain uses TRBV18 and TRBJ2-1, with 7 bases aligning to TRBD1. Germline lookup yields CDR1 KGHSH and CDR2 LQKENI. V lost 3 bases and J lost 3; bases outside the gene matches: 11. The CDR3 totals 17 residues. CDR3 sequence reads: CASSPYLRQGSYNEQFF. The DNA of the CDR3 is TGTGCCAGCTCACCGTACCTTCGACAGGGCAGCTACAATGAGCAGTTCTTC.

The chain carries TRBV18 and TRBJ2-5, with a weak D call TRBD2 (6 bases). CDR1 and CDR2 (germline): KGHSH, LQKENI. The CDR3 has 14 amino acids. Trimming took 3 bases from V and 5 from J, leaving 13 bases between them. The CDR3 DNA is TGTGCCAGCTCACCCCCGGGGGTTGCGGAGACCCAGTACTTC. This codes for CASSPPGVAETQYF.

The table lists this clone with a count of one. One end of the junction varies from germline; a read error may be responsible. This chain connects TRBV2 to TRBJ1-2; 10 bases are shared with TRBD1. Germline CDR1 is SNHLY and CDR2 is FYNNEI. The CDR3 length is 14 residues. Here the CDR3 DNA reads TGTGCCAGCAGTGAAAGAAGGGGGACAGGGGTCGTTGCCTTC. This sequence encodes CASSERRGTGVVAF.

The chain links TRBV6-6 to TRBJ1-4; D gene unclear. CDR1 and CDR2 from the germline V gene are MNHNY and SVGAGI (reference sequence). The CDR3 consists of 15 residues. Deletions cut 5 bases from V and 0 bases from J, with 10 bases between. CDR3 bases: TGTGCCAGCAGTCGGGCCGGGGCAACTAATGAAAAACTGTTTTTT. Its protein is CASSRAGATNEKLFF.

The J gene is TRBJ1-1, the V gene TRBV10-3; TRBD1 aligns across 7 bases. V lost 7 bases, J lost 8 bases, and 16 bases stayed unmatched. The CDR3 spans 15 residues. Looked up from germline, CDR1 is ENHRY and CDR2 is SYGVKD. CDR3 nucleotides: TGTGCCATCAAGGGGGCGGGGGGAGGACAGGCAGAAGCTTTCTTT. Protein sequence: CAIKGAGGGQAEAFF.

V and J are TRBV29-1 and TRBJ2-7; a possible D gene is TRBD2 (6 bases). Germline V gives CDR1 SQVTM, CDR2 ANQGSEA. The CDR3 is made up of 13 amino acids. V dropped 6 bases and J dropped 2 bases, with 14 bases sitting between them. The CDR3 DNA reads as TGCAGCGTGAAAGGGGAGGCGGCCTACGAGCAGTACTTC. Protein product: CSVKGEAAYEQYF.

The chain uses TRBV6-1 and TRBJ2-7, with 10 bases matching TRBD2. This CDR3 region has 14 residues. Germline values: CDR1 MNHNS, CDR2 SASEGT. V lost 6 bases to trimming and J lost 5 bases; unmatched junction nucleotides: 7. CDR3 DNA sequence: TGTGCCAGCAGGCCCGACACTAGCGGGGACGAGCAGTACTTC. Amino acids: CASRPDTSGDEQYF.